Below, 30 T cell receptor beta chains from the same sample are listed, as sequenced in a study of blood T cell repertoires in COVID-19. Sequencing used immunoSEQ multiplex PCR; TCRdb keeps in-frame clones, though not all of them. The sample holds around 200,000 clones; under 85% are singletons and the top ten take approximately 6.1%. The sample consisted of peripheral blood. These receptors came from a woman between 40 and 55 years old with acute or convalescent COVID-19.

This sequence joins TRBV18 and TRBJ2-2; 8 bases fit TRBD1. The germline CDR1 and CDR2 sequences are KGHSH and LQKENI. The CDR3 length is 16 residues. V was clipped by 0 bases and J by 7 bases; unmatched bases: 7. The CDR3 sequence is CASSPPRQGTDGELFF. CDR3 DNA sequence: TGTGCCAGCTCACCACCTCGACAGGGGACAGACGGGGAGCTGTTTTTT.

The V call is TRBV27, the J call TRBJ2-1; the D is unclear. This CDR3 is built from 15 residues. V was trimmed by 3 bases and J by 0 bases, leaving 9 bases between them. Germline assignment: CDR1 MNHEY and CDR2 SMNVEV (reference sequence). The DNA for the CDR3 is TGTGCCAGCAGTTTTCTCGATAGCTCCTACAATGAGCAGTTCTTC. It translates to CASSFLDSSYNEQFF.

The chain combines TRBV6-5 with TRBJ2-2; D is undetermined. The CDR3 is 14 amino acids. The V end was cut by 2 bases, the J end by 2 bases, with 6 bases between. Germline assignment: CDR1 MNHEY and CDR2 SVGAGI. The CDR3 nucleotides read TGTGCCAGCAGTTACACTACTAACACCGGGGAGCTGTTTTTT. It specifies CASSYTTNTGELFF.

This clone was seen just once. The V and J genes are TRBV15 and TRBJ1-6; possible D gene TRBD1, 5 bases. With 0 bases removed from V and 7 bases from J, the gap between germline ends came to 10 bases. Germline CDR1 is LNHNV and CDR2 is YYDKDF (reference sequence). There are 15 residues in the CDR3. CDR3 sequence reads: CATSRDGHSNSPLHF. The DNA for the CDR3 is TGTGCCACCAGCAGAGACGGACATTCCAATTCACCCCTCCACTTT.

The chain uses TRBV18 and TRBJ1-1; 10 positions match TRBD1. CDR1 and CDR2 (germline): KGHSH, LQKENI. The J segment lost 7 bases and the V segment lost 6 bases, leaving 14 bases of the junction unmatched. This CDR3 is 16 amino acids long. The CDR3 DNA reads as TGTGCCAGCTCGCCGCCGGGACAGGGGCCGCGGGGTGAAGCTTTCTTT. Protein sequence: CASSPPGQGPRGEAFF. The entire variable domain, with the rest obtained from reference TRBV18 and TRBJ1-1, is as follows: NAGVMQNPRHLVRRRGQEARLRCSPMKGHSHVYWYRQLPEEGLKFMVYLQKENIIDESGMPKERFSAEFPKEGPSILRIQQVVRGDSAAYFCASSPPGQGPRGEAFFGQGTRLTVV.

The V call is TRBV6-5, the J call TRBJ2-5; 10 nucleotides agree with TRBD1. After removal of 6 bases from V and 4 bases from J, the junction contained 8 bases not matched to a gene. This CDR3 is 15 amino acids long. Germline CDR1 reads MNHEY; CDR2 reads SVGAGI. The CDR3 DNA reads TGTGCCAGCAGGAGGACAGGGGGGGTTTCAGAGACCCAGTACTTC. Translated: CASRRTGGVSETQYF.

The V call is TRBV10-3, the J call TRBJ2-3; 13 bases align to TRBD2. Looked up from germline, CDR1 is ENHRY and CDR2 is SYGVKD. The length of the CDR3 is 14 residues. V shed 10 bases and J 3 bases; nucleotides not matched to a gene: 4. DNA for the CDR3: TGTGCCACCCGACTAGCGGGGGGTACAGATACGCAGTATTTT. It yields the protein CATRLAGGTDTQYF.

V is TRBV4-1 and J is TRBJ1-5, with 8 positions matching TRBD1. The junction had 8 bases not matched to a gene; V was cut back by 4 bases and J by 6 bases. CDR3 length: 15 amino acids. CDR1 MGHRA and CDR2 YSYEKL come from the germline V gene. CDR3 sequence: CASSPWSGGGQPQHF. In DNA form, the CDR3 reads TGCGCCAGCAGCCCCTGGTCAGGGGGCGGTCAGCCCCAGCATTTT.

The chain employs TRBV10-3 and TRBJ2-7; D may be TRBD1 (6 bases). Trimming pared 1 base from V and 0 bases from J, leaving 22 bases between. The CDR3 has 19 amino acids. Germline values: CDR1 ENHRY, CDR2 SYGVKD. The CDR3 sequence: CAISELSKVGQTFSYEQYF. The CDR3 coding sequence is TGTGCCATCAGTGAGTTATCTAAGGTAGGACAGACTTTCTCCTACGAGCAGTACTTC.

The chain couples TRBV10-2 to TRBJ2-1, with 9 bases fitting TRBD2. This CDR3 spans 19 amino acids. Germline V gene lookup returns CDR1 WSHSY and CDR2 SAAADI. Losses at the gene ends were 6 bases for V and 0 bases for J; bases not matched to a gene: 15. This chain's CDR3 is CASSASGISGYGSYNEQFF. The CDR3 DNA is TGCGCCAGCAGCGCTAGCGGGATATCGGGCTACGGCTCCTACAATGAGCAGTTCTTC.

The rearrangement links TRBV4-1 to TRBJ2-4; TRBD1 matches at 9 bases. From germline, CDR1 is MGHRA and CDR2 YSYEKL. This CDR3 region has 16 residues. The trim removed 6 bases at V and 4 bases at J, leaving 10 bases unmatched. This chain's CDR3 is CASRGGLGTGKNIQYF. As DNA, the CDR3 is TGCGCCAGCAGAGGAGGGTTGGGGACAGGGAAAAACATTCAGTACTTC.

The chain uses TRBV27 and TRBJ2-3; D perhaps matches TRBD2 (6 bases). Germline CDR1 reads MNHEY; CDR2 reads SMNVEV (reference sequence). The V gene lost 0 bases and the J gene lost 6 bases, with 10 bases spanning the gap. The CDR3 has 14 residues. The CDR3 coding sequence is TGTGCCAGCAGTTTATCGGGGACTCACGATACGCAGTATTTT. Protein product: CASSLSGTHDTQYF.

The gene calls are TRBV7-2 and TRBJ2-7; TRBD2 might be the D (6 bases). The CDR3 totals 14 residues. Germline V gene sequence: CDR1 SGHTA, CDR2 FQGNSA. V was shortened by 4 bases and J by 1 base, with 11 bases between the two germline ends. The CDR3 loop is CASSSRRGSYEQYF. The CDR3 bases are TGTGCCAGCAGCTCAAGACGGGGGTCCTACGAGCAGTACTTC.

This chain uses TRBV9 with TRBJ2-5; TRBD1 matches at 8 bases. The CDR3 length is 14 residues. Germline V gene lookup returns CDR1 SGDLS and CDR2 YYNGEE. J lost 4 bases, V lost 3 bases, and 5 bases had no gene match. The CDR3 sequence is CASSGTGSGETQYF. As DNA, the CDR3 is TGTGCCAGCAGCGGGACAGGGAGCGGAGAGACCCAGTACTTC. The full variable domain, in which reference TRBV9 and TRBJ2-5 provide the parts outside the CDR3, is DSGVTQTPKHLITATGQRVTLRCSPRSGDLSVYWYQQSLDQGLQFLIQYYNGEERAKGNILERFSAQQFPDLHSELNLSSLELGDSALYFCASSGTGSGETQYFGPGTRLLVL.

This clone was observed a single time. This rearrangement joins TRBV4-1 to TRBJ2-7, with TRBD2 matching over 9 bases. Germline CDR1 reads MGHRA; CDR2 reads YSYEKL. The V gene end was trimmed by 0 bases and the J gene end by 4 bases; junction bases not matched to a gene: 7. This CDR3 region has 16 residues. The CDR3 DNA follows: TGCGCCAGCAGCCAAGACCCTCTCAGCGGGGGGTACGAGCAGTACTTC. This translates into CASSQDPLSGGYEQYF.

V is TRBV28 and J is TRBJ2-2; D perhaps matches TRBD2 (6 bases). The CDR3 runs to 15 residues. V was clipped by 8 bases and J by 0 bases, with 13 bases between them. From germline, CDR1 is MDHEN and CDR2 SYDVKM. CDR3 nucleotide sequence: TGTGCCAGCGCATGGGGGGATTCGAACACCGGGGAGCTGTTTTTT. Protein: CASAWGDSNTGELFF.

This sequence joins TRBV14 and TRBJ2-1; a possible D gene is TRBD2 (6 bases). With 5 bases removed from V and 5 bases from J, the gap between germline ends came to 22 bases. From germline, CDR1 is SGHDN and CDR2 FVKESK. The CDR3 has 17 residues. CDR3 loop: CASSYRDSTLSHNEQFF. CDR3 nucleotide sequence: TGTGCCAGCAGCTACCGGGACTCCACTTTATCCCACAATGAGCAGTTCTTC.

The genes are TRBV30 and TRBJ1-2; D gene uncertain. The germline CDR1 and CDR2 sequences are GTSNPN and SVGIG (reference sequence). Between the trimmed V and J ends, which lost 4 bases and 7 bases, there was a span of 13 bases. The CDR3 contains 12 residues. Here the CDR3 DNA reads TGTGCCTGGACTGTCGGTGGTAGTGGCTACACCTTC. It yields the protein CAWTVGGSGYTF.

In its sample, this clone was seen a few times. This sequence joins TRBV3-1 (or the pseudogene TRBV3-2) and TRBJ1-2; D may be TRBD1 (5 bases). CDR3 length equals 12 residues. Trimming pared 5 bases from V and 8 bases from J, leaving 12 bases between. The germline CDR1 and CDR2 sequences are LGHDT and YNNKEL (reference sequence). Here the CDR3 DNA reads TGTGCCAGCAGCGGGGGGGAGGCCGGCTACACCTTC. Residues: CASSGGEAGYTF.

The chain has TRBV27 and TRBJ2-1; TRBD2 might be the D (5 bases). In germline, CDR1 is MNHEY, CDR2 SMNVEV (reference sequence). The CDR3 is 16 amino acids. V was clipped by 6 bases and J by 0 bases, with 15 bases between them. The CDR3 bases are TGTGCCAGCAGGCGAGGATCTAGCAGCTCCTACAATGAGCAGTTCTTC. Translating gives CASRRGSSSSYNEQFF.

The chain is built from TRBV25-1 and TRBJ1-6, with 9 bases that match TRBD1. The CDR3 extends over 15 amino acids. V lost 5 bases, J lost 9 bases, and 8 bases stayed unmatched. Germline V lookup: CDR1 MGHDK, CDR2 SYGVNS. The CDR3 sequence is CASSQSGTGPSPLHF. CDR3 sequence (DNA): TGTGCCAGCAGTCAGTCCGGGACAGGGCCTTCACCCCTCCACTTT.

V usage is TRBV5-1 and J usage is TRBJ1-6; D might be TRBD1 (6 bases). CDR1 is SGHRS, CDR2 YFSETQ, per germline. The CDR3 totals 16 residues. Trimming took 3 bases from V and 7 from J, leaving 17 bases between them. DNA of the CDR3: TGCGCCAGCAGCTCCGCCTTAGACAGGCCGAATTCACCCCTCCACTTT. Protein product: CASSSALDRPNSPLHF.

J is TRBJ1-6 and V is TRBV11-2; D call uncertain. This CDR3 has 14 amino acids. Germline CDR1 reads SGHAT; CDR2 reads FQNNGV. Trimming took 5 bases from V and 14 from J, leaving 19 bases between them. CDR3 nucleotide sequence: TGTGCCAGCAGCCCCGCAGCGAGCCTTTTCACCCTCCACTTT. It is translated as CASSPAASLFTLHF.

The chain joins TRBV2 to TRBJ2-7; a possible D gene is TRBD1 (6 bases). CDR3 length equals 13 residues. CDR1 is SNHLY, CDR2 FYNNEI, per germline. V was pared by 9 bases and J by 2 bases, with 14 bases between. The CDR3 spells CASRGTGTYEQYF. The CDR3 nucleotides are TGTGCCAGTAGGGGGACGGGGACCTACGAGCAGTACTTC.

This clone has a single count. This chain joins TRBV5-1 and TRBJ2-1; TRBD2 aligns across 11 bases. Germline loops: CDR1 SGHRS, CDR2 YFSETQ. The J segment lost 7 bases and the V segment lost 5 bases, leaving 8 bases of the junction unmatched. This CDR3 spans 15 amino acids. The CDR3 is CASRTSGIRGNEQFF. DNA of the CDR3: TGCGCCAGCAGGACTAGCGGGATTAGAGGGAATGAGCAGTTCTTC.

The V gene is TRBV20-1, the J gene TRBJ2-1; 8 nucleotides line up with TRBD2. Germline CDR1 DFQATT, CDR2 SNEGSKA (reference sequence). The CDR3 extends over 18 amino acids. With 3 bases clipped from V and 0 bases from J, the junction kept 13 bases outside the gene matches. Written as DNA, the CDR3 is TGCAGTGCTAGTGCCCTGGGTAGCGGGGATAGCTCCTACAATGAGCAGTTCTTC. Amino acid sequence: CSASALGSGDSSYNEQFF.

V is TRBV19 and J is TRBJ1-1; D unclear. The CDR3 spans 13 residues. Germline V CDR1 and CDR2: LNHDA, SQIVND (reference sequence). Trimming shortened V by 3 bases and J by 0 bases, and 5 bases separated the two germline ends. The DNA for the CDR3 is TGTGCCAGTAGTATTTCAGTGAACACTGAAGCTTTCTTT. Translated: CASSISVNTEAFF.

This clone has just one count. This chain connects TRBV28 to TRBJ2-5, with 9 bases identical to TRBD2. After removal of 6 bases from V and 4 bases from J, the junction contained 12 bases not matched to a gene. CDR1 is MDHEN, CDR2 SYDVKM, per germline. The CDR3 consists of 16 residues. The CDR3, as DNA: TGTGCCAGCAGCCCCCTGTGGCGGGAGGGCCGAGAGACCCAGTACTTC. As protein: CASSPLWREGRETQYF.

This chain joins TRBV3-1 (or the pseudogene TRBV3-2) and TRBJ1-3; 7 positions agree with TRBD1. Unmatched junction bases numbered 5, after V lost 5 bases and J lost 4 bases. The CDR3 is 14 residues long. The germline V gene encodes CDR1 LGHDT and CDR2 YNNKEL (reference sequence). As DNA, the CDR3 is TGTGCCAGCAGCTTACAGGGGAAAGGAAACACCATATATTTT. This sequence encodes CASSLQGKGNTIYF.

The chain joins TRBV15 to TRBJ1-1, with D perhaps TRBD1 (5 bases). Trimming stripped 0 bases from V and 8 bases from J, with 31 bases between. Germline CDR1 reads LNHNV; CDR2 reads YYDKDF (reference sequence). The CDR3 consists of 20 residues. CDR3 sequence: CATSRDRRGFGRRDREEAFF. CDR3 nucleotide sequence: TGTGCCACCAGCAGAGACCGTCGGGGGTTCGGCCGACGAGATAGGGAAGAAGCTTTCTTT. Variable domain in full (rest from reference TRBV15 and TRBJ1-1): DAMVIQNPRYQVTQFGKPVTLSCSQTLNHNVMYWYQQKSSQAPKLLFHYYDKDFNNEADTPDNFQSRRPNTSFCFLDIRSPGLGDTAMYLCATSRDRRGFGRRDREEAFFGQGTRLTVV.